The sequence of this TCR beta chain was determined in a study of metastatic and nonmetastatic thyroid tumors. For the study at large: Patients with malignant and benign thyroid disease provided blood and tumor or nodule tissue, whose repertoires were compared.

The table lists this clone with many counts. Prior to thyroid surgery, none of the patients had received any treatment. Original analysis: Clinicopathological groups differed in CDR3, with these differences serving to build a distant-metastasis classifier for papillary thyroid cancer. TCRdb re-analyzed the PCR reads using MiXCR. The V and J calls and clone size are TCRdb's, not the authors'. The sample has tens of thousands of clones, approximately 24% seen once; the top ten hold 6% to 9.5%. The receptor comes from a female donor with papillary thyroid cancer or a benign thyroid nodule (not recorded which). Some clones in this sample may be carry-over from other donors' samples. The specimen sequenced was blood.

Here the CDR3 reads CASSLTSGEDTQYF. DNA for the CDR3: TGTGCCAGCAGCTTGACTAGCGGGGAGGATACGCAGTATTTT. The chain has TRBV7-2 and TRBJ2-3, with 11 bases aligning to TRBD2. The CDR3 consists of 14 residues. The V gene's germline CDR1 is SGHTA and CDR2 FQGNSA. Germline trimming cut 3 bases from V and 6 bases from J; bases unmatched to any gene: 2.